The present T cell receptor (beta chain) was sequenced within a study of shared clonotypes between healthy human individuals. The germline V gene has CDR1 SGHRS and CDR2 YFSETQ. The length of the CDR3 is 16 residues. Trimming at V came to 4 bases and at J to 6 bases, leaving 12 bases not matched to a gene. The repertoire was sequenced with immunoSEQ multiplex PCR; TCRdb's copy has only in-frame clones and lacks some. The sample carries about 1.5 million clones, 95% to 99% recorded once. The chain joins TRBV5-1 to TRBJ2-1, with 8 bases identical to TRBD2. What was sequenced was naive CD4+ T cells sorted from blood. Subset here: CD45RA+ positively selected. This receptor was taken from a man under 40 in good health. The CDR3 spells CASSPTGGRIINEQFF. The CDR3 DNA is TGCGCCAGCAGCCCCACCGGCGGGAGGATCATCAATGAGCAGTTCTTC.